The 14 T cell receptor beta chains presented below share a single source sample, sequenced in a study of blood T cell repertoires in COVID-19. Sequenced by immunoSEQ multiplex PCR; TCRdb stores in-frame clones only, minus some. The sample has roughly 250,000 clones, 75% to 90% seen once. The sample consisted of peripheral blood. The receptors were sampled from a human donor in a cohort sampled during active COVID-19.

This sequence joins TRBV5-1 and TRBJ2-3; the match to TRBD2 covers 8 bases. Trimming at V came to 0 bases and at J to 7 bases, leaving 4 bases not matched to a gene. The CDR3 is made up of 14 amino acids. CDR1 SGHRS and CDR2 YFSETQ come from the germline V gene. CDR3 bases: TGCGCCAGCAGCTTGGCCCGGGAGGGACATACGCAGTATTTT. This translates into CASSLAREGHTQYF.

This clone was picked up one time. This chain links TRBV6-2 or TRBV6-3 with TRBJ1-2; D uncertain. The V gene's germline CDR1 is MNHEY and CDR2 SVGEGT. The V gene lost 2 bases and the J gene lost 6 bases, with 13 bases spanning the gap. The CDR3 extends over 14 amino acids. The CDR3 DNA sequence: TGTGCCAGCAGTTACCCTGGAGGGTTACATGGCTACACCTTC. Amino acid sequence: CASSYPGGLHGYTF.

The J gene is TRBJ1-1, the V gene TRBV10-2; D not resolved. The CDR3 has 11 residues. Trimming left V 6 bases short and J 3 bases short, with 5 bases between. CDR1 WSHSY and CDR2 SAAADI come from the germline V gene. The CDR3 spells CASRSYTEAFF. The CDR3 region has the DNA TGCGCCAGCAGGAGTTACACTGAAGCTTTCTTT.

The chain carries TRBV5-6 and TRBJ2-3; 9 positions match TRBD1. Germline assignment: CDR1 SGHDT and CDR2 YYEEEE. This CDR3 is 15 amino acids long. The V and J ends lost 3 bases and 4 bases, in that order; junction bases with no gene match: 6. The DNA of the CDR3 is TGTGCCAGCAGCTGGACAGGGGAGTTGGCAGATACGCAGTATTTT. Translation: CASSWTGELADTQYF.

The chain couples TRBV27 to TRBJ1-4, with a possible D match to TRBD1 (6 bases). Germline values: CDR1 MNHEY, CDR2 SMNVEV (reference sequence). V lost 6 bases to trimming and J lost 4 bases, with 24 bases between them. The CDR3 is 18 amino acids. The CDR3 here is CASSARRSRTASNEKLFF. The CDR3 region has the DNA TGTGCCAGCAGCGCCAGGCGGAGCCGGACAGCGAGTAATGAAAAACTGTTTTTT.

The chain recombines TRBV2 with TRBJ1-1, with 7 bases matching TRBD1. Germline V lookup: CDR1 SNHLY, CDR2 FYNNEI. The trim removed 6 bases at V and 0 bases at J, leaving 10 bases unmatched. This CDR3 is 16 amino acids long. The CDR3 protein is CASRTGKGGLNTEAFF. CDR3 nucleotide sequence: TGTGCCAGCAGGACAGGGAAAGGTGGGCTGAACACTGAAGCTTTCTTT.

J is TRBJ1-5 and V is TRBV6-5, with 7 bases fitting TRBD1. Per the germline V gene, CDR1 is MNHEY and CDR2 is SVGAGI. V trimming: 6 bases; J trimming: 7 bases; junction bases outside the gene matches: 9. The CDR3 has 14 residues. The CDR3 region is CASRNRQGGQPQHF. CDR3 nucleotides: TGTGCCAGCAGGAACCGACAGGGTGGACAGCCCCAGCATTTT.

V usage is TRBV5-1 and J usage is TRBJ1-2; D perhaps matches TRBD1 (6 bases). The CDR3 consists of 15 residues. V lost 0 bases, J lost 5 bases, and 14 bases lay in between. CDR1 SGHRS and CDR2 YFSETQ come from the germline V gene. CDR3 sequence reads: CASSLAGATGYGYTF. The CDR3 nucleotides are TGCGCCAGCAGCTTGGCCGGCGCGACAGGATATGGCTACACCTTC.

The chain uses TRBV18 and TRBJ2-3, with TRBD1 matching over 7 bases. From germline, CDR1 is KGHSH and CDR2 LQKENI. This CDR3 contains 16 residues. V lost 6 bases to trimming and J lost 1 base; unmatched junction nucleotides: 10. DNA for the CDR3: TGTGCCAGCTCCCCTTTCGGACAGGTTCGCACAGATACGCAGTATTTT. Its protein is CASSPFGQVRTDTQYF. The full variable domain, rest sourced from reference TRBV18 and TRBJ2-3, is NAGVMQNPRHLVRRRGQEARLRCSPMKGHSHVYWYRQLPEEGLKFMVYLQKENIIDESGMPKERFSAEFPKEGPSILRIQQVVRGDSAAYFCASSPFGQVRTDTQYFGPGTRLTVL.

The chain has TRBV7-6 and TRBJ1-1; 7 bases fit TRBD1. The CDR3 length is 16 residues. J was trimmed by 0 bases and V by 4 bases; bases with no gene match: 8. CDR1 and CDR2 (germline): SGHVS, FNYEAQ. Written as DNA, the CDR3 is TGTGCCAGCAGCTCCCTGGGACAGTACATGAACACTGAAGCTTTCTTT. Translated: CASSSLGQYMNTEAFF.

This chain links TRBV3-1 (or the pseudogene TRBV3-2) with TRBJ2-1; D remains unclear. This CDR3 comprises 13 residues. The V end was cut by 3 bases, the J end by 4 bases, with 7 bases between. The germline V gene has CDR1 LGHDT and CDR2 YNNKEL (reference sequence). CDR3 amino acids: CASSHLRYNEQFF. In DNA, the CDR3 is TGTGCCAGCAGCCATCTCCGTTACAATGAGCAGTTCTTC.

The J gene is TRBJ2-7, the V gene TRBV27; maybe TRBD2 (5 bases). Trimming took 7 bases from V and 1 from J, leaving 11 bases between them. Germline CDR1 and CDR2: MNHEY and SMNVEV (reference sequence). This CDR3 is built from 13 residues. In DNA, the CDR3 is TGTGCCAGCAAACAGAGCGGATCCTACGAGCAGTACTTC. Translating it yields CASKQSGSYEQYF.

The CDR3 sequence: CASSYSQNRQNSPLHF. The CDR3, as DNA: TGTGCCAGCAGTTATTCTCAGAACAGACAGAATTCACCCCTCCACTTT. The chain has TRBV6-5 and TRBJ1-6; D perhaps matches TRBD1 (5 bases). The CDR3 runs 16 residues. Trimming cost V 3 bases and J 7 bases, with 16 bases left between them. CDR1 is MNHEY, CDR2 SVGAGI, per germline.

The J gene is TRBJ1-1, the V gene TRBV6-5; the D gene is possibly TRBD1 (5 bases). V lost 7 bases, J lost 0 bases, and 12 bases lay in between. CDR1 is MNHEY, CDR2 SVGAGI, per germline. CDR3 length: 14 amino acids. The CDR3 is CASTRDSLNTEAFF. The CDR3 DNA follows: TGTGCCAGCACCAGAGACAGCCTGAACACTGAAGCTTTCTTT.